This T cell receptor beta chain was captured by sequencing in a study of blood T cell repertoires in COVID-19. Study as a whole: COVID-19 samples from acute and convalescent phases originated in the United States, Italy and Spain.

V was clipped by 2 bases and J by 0 bases, with 11 bases between them. Germline V gene data show CDR1 as MNHEY and CDR2 as SVGEGT. The length of the CDR3 is 16 residues. Original analysis: Reference gene primer amplification gave estimated nucleated cell counts. TCRdb's table, derived via immunoSEQ multiplex PCR, lists solely in-frame clones and lacks some. V and J calls and clone size are given by that table; D and trimming were obtained from the DNA. The sample has over 150,000 clones, around 87% seen once. Sequenced sample: peripheral blood. This chain connects TRBV6-2 or TRBV6-3 to TRBJ1-3; D is uncertain. This clonotype originated in a woman at least 80 years old with COVID-19, enrolled during active disease. The CDR3 DNA reads as TGTGCCAGCAGTTACCCCCCGATCAGCTCTGGAAACACCATATATTTT. This encodes CASSYPPISSGNTIYF.